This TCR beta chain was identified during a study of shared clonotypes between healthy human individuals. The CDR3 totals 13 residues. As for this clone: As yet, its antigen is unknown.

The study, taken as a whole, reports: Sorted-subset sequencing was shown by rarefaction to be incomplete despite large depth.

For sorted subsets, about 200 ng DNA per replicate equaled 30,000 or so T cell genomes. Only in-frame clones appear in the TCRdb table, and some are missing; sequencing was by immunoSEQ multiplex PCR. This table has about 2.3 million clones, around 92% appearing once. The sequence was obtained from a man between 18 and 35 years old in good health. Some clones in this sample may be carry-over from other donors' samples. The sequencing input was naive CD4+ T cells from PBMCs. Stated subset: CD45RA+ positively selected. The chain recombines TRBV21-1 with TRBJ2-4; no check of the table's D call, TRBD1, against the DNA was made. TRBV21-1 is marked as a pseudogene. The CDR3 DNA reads TGTGCCAGCAGCAGCCGGGACACCACCATTCAGTACTTC. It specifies CASSSRDTTIQYF.